These 23 T cell receptor beta chains share one sample of origin, sequenced in a study of blood T cell repertoires in COVID-19. The assay was immunoSEQ multiplex PCR, and TCRdb's table has in-frame clones only and misses some. The sample has under 250,000 clones, 80% to 85% seen once. The sequenced material came from peripheral blood. These receptors originate from a woman in her 30s who had recovered from COVID-19.

The rearrangement uses TRBV4-1 and TRBJ2-1; 9 nucleotides agree with TRBD2. The V gene's germline CDR1 is MGHRA and CDR2 YSYEKL. The length of the CDR3 is 15 residues. Trimming cost V 0 bases and J 6 bases; bases outside gene matches: 3. CDR3 sequence: CASSQDLTSGNEQFF. The CDR3 region has the DNA TGCGCCAGCAGCCAAGATCTGACTAGCGGCAATGAGCAGTTCTTC.

J is TRBJ1-3 and V is TRBV18; D not resolved. CDR3 length: 16 amino acids. Trimming cost V 2 bases and J 0 bases, with 11 bases left between them. Germline lookup yields CDR1 KGHSH and CDR2 LQKENI. The CDR3 DNA reads TGTGCCAGCTCACCAAATATACGGAGCTCTGGAAACACCATATATTTT. Protein: CASSPNIRSSGNTIYF.

V usage is TRBV5-4 and J usage is TRBJ2-2, with D unclear. Germline-derived CDR1 and CDR2 are SGHNT and YYREEE (reference sequence). Trimming stripped 4 bases from V and 7 bases from J, with 8 bases between. CDR3 size: 12 residues. The CDR3 DNA sequence: TGTGCCAGCAGCCTTTTTAACGGGGAGCTGTTTTTT. It encodes CASSLFNGELFF.

V usage is TRBV6-5 and J usage is TRBJ1-4, with 9 bases identical to TRBD1. Trimming at V came to 8 bases and at J to 6 bases, leaving 4 bases not matched to a gene. CDR3 length: 13 residues. Germline values: CDR1 MNHEY, CDR2 SVGAGI. CDR3 nucleotide sequence: TGTGCCAGCGTTAGGGACAGGGATGAAAAACTGTTTTTT. Translating it yields CASVRDRDEKLFF.

This chain joins TRBV3-1 (or the pseudogene TRBV3-2) and TRBJ2-2, with 9 positions matching TRBD2. The CDR3 spans 18 residues. Trimming took 2 bases from V and 0 from J; bases not matched to a gene: 7. CDR1 is LGHDT and CDR2 is YNNKEL in the germline V gene (reference sequence). The CDR3: CASSQRHTSGPNTGELFF. CDR3 bases: TGTGCCAGCAGCCAACGCCACACTAGCGGGCCGAACACCGGGGAGCTGTTTTTT.

This clone was counted between two and nine times. This rearrangement joins TRBV7-2 to TRBJ2-1; the match to TRBD2 covers 11 bases. This CDR3 is built from 18 residues. Per the germline V gene, CDR1 is SGHTA and CDR2 is FQGNSA. J was trimmed by 6 bases and V by 8 bases; bases with no gene match: 18. The CDR3 DNA sequence: TGTGCCAGCCCCTTCGGAACCGGTAGCGGGAGGGCCGGCAATGAGCAGTTCTTC. Translation: CASPFGTGSGRAGNEQFF.

With regard to this clone: The same CDR3 is also encoded by other DNA sequences in this sample. The rearrangement uses TRBV5-1 and TRBJ1-2; 8 nucleotides match TRBD1. The V segment lost 2 bases and the J segment 7 bases; nucleotides outside the gene matches: 4. The CDR3 loop spans 13 amino acids. Germline V gives CDR1 SGHRS, CDR2 YFSETQ. This CDR3 is CASSLGQGGGYTF. As DNA, the CDR3 is TGCGCCAGCAGCTTAGGACAGGGTGGTGGCTACACCTTC.

The DNA for the CDR3 is TGTGCCACCGCGGACAGGGAGAACACTGAAGCTTTCTTT. This translates into CATADRENTEAFF. The V call is TRBV6-5, the J call TRBJ1-1, with 8 bases that match TRBD1. The J segment lost 1 base and the V segment lost 10 bases, leaving 5 bases of the junction unmatched. The CDR3 consists of 13 residues. Germline V gene data show CDR1 as MNHEY and CDR2 as SVGAGI.

The chain carries TRBV30 and TRBJ1-5, with no clear D. Trimming left V 0 bases short and J 3 bases short, with 9 bases between. CDR3 size: 14 residues. CDR1 is GTSNPN and CDR2 is SVGIG in the germline V gene (reference sequence). CDR3 protein: CAWSVAGLNQPQHF. The CDR3 DNA reads as TGTGCCTGGAGTGTTGCGGGCCTCAATCAGCCCCAGCATTTT.

The gene calls are TRBV19 and TRBJ2-7; 8 positions agree with TRBD1. The J segment lost 4 bases and the V segment lost 10 bases, leaving 12 bases of the junction unmatched. The CDR3 covers 14 residues. Germline CDR1 reads LNHDA; CDR2 reads SQIVND (reference sequence). This CDR3 is CATTDRDGPYEQYF. In nucleotides, the CDR3 is TGTGCCACGACGGACAGGGACGGGCCTTACGAGCAGTACTTC.

Turning to this clone: One end of the junction fails to match germline, which may point to a read error. The V gene is TRBV24-1, the J gene TRBJ1-1; no clear D gene. The CDR3 length is 14 residues. In germline, CDR1 is KGHDR, CDR2 SFDVKD. CDR3: CATRDSQVSGEAFF. Here the CDR3 DNA reads TGTGCCACCAGGGATTCTCAAGTCTCCGGGGAAGCTTTCTTT.

The chain joins TRBV6-1 to TRBJ2-2; D remains unclear. CDR1 MNHNS and CDR2 SASEGT come from the germline V gene. The CDR3 sequence is 11 residues long. Trimming removed 2 bases from V and 14 bases from J, with 9 bases in between. CDR3 bases: TGTGCCAGCAGTGAACTAGTGAGTCTGTTTTTT. This encodes CASSELVSLFF.

This clone was detected a few times. The genes are TRBV5-1 and TRBJ2-3; D unresolved. The V gene's germline CDR1 is SGHRS and CDR2 YFSETQ. The CDR3 sequence is 13 residues long. Trimming took 2 bases from V and 5 from J, leaving 9 bases between them. The CDR3 DNA is TGCGCCAGCAGCTTAGCCCTTCAAGATACGCAGTATTTT. This translates into CASSLALQDTQYF.

The chain carries TRBV7-3 and TRBJ2-1, with 10 positions matching TRBD2. This CDR3 has 15 residues. Germline V lookup: CDR1 SGHTA, CDR2 FQGTGA. The V and J ends lost 5 bases and 4 bases, in that order; junction bases with no gene match: 5. The CDR3 reads CASSPTSGPYNEQFF. DNA of the CDR3: TGTGCCAGCAGCCCGACTAGCGGGCCTTACAATGAGCAGTTCTTC. Combining the CDR3 with reference TRBV7-3 and TRBJ2-1 gives the whole variable domain GAGVSQTPSNKVTEKGKYVELRCDPISGHTALYWYRQSLGQGPEFLIYFQGTGAADDSGLPNDRFFAVRPEGSVSTLKIQRTERGDSAVYLCASSPTSGPYNEQFFGPGTRLTVL.

This chain uses TRBV7-9 with TRBJ2-7, with 7 nucleotides matching TRBD1. The germline V gene has CDR1 SEHNR and CDR2 FQNEAQ (reference sequence). This CDR3 contains 16 residues. V lost 3 bases, J lost 6 bases, and 14 bases stayed unmatched. CDR3: CASSFPQTGIGVEQYF. As DNA, the CDR3 is TGTGCCAGCAGCTTCCCGCAGACAGGGATAGGGGTCGAGCAGTACTTC. Filled out from reference TRBV7-9 and TRBJ2-7, the complete variable domain reads DTGVSQNPRHKITKRGQNVTFRCDPISEHNRLYWYRQTLGQGPEFLTYFQNEAQLEKSRLLSDRFSAERPKGSFSTLEIQRTEQGDSAMYLCASSFPQTGIGVEQYFGPGTRLTVT.

The chain combines TRBV7-3 with TRBJ2-1; 9 bases are shared with TRBD2. CDR1 and CDR2 (germline): SGHTA, FQGTGA. CDR3 length: 14 amino acids. Trimming at V came to 8 bases and at J to 5 bases, leaving 7 bases not matched to a gene. Here the CDR3 DNA reads TGTGCCAGCCGCGAGGCGGGAGGGGACAATGAGCAGTTCTTC. This gives the protein CASREAGGDNEQFF. The full variable domain, in which reference TRBV7-3 and TRBJ2-1 provide the parts outside the CDR3, is GAGVSQTPSNKVTEKGKYVELRCDPISGHTALYWYRQSLGQGPEFLIYFQGTGAADDSGLPNDRFFAVRPEGSVSTLKIQRTERGDSAVYLCASREAGGDNEQFFGPGTRLTVL.

The chain employs TRBV2 and TRBJ2-7; maybe TRBD2 (6 bases). From germline, CDR1 is SNHLY and CDR2 FYNNEI. The CDR3 covers 16 residues. V was clipped by 6 bases and J by 3 bases, with 21 bases between them. Here the CDR3 DNA reads TGTGCCAGCAGCCAGACGCCACTAGCTACGGACTACGAGCAGTACTTC. Translation gives CASSQTPLATDYEQYF.

This clone was observed a single time. The chain carries TRBV5-1 and TRBJ1-1, with D possibly being TRBD1 (5 bases). Trimming removed 0 bases at V and 9 bases at J, with 15 bases between. This CDR3 contains 14 residues. In germline, CDR1 is SGHRS, CDR2 YFSETQ. CDR3 protein: CASSLEGAGQKAFF. The CDR3 coding sequence is TGCGCCAGCAGCTTGGAAGGGGCAGGTCAAAAAGCTTTCTTT. Together with reference TRBV5-1 and TRBJ1-1, the CDR3 gives the full variable domain: KAGVTQTPRYLIKTRGQQVTLSCSPISGHRSVSWYQQTPGQGLQFLFEYFSETQRNKGNFPGRFSGRQFSNSRSEMNVSTLELGDSALYLCASSLEGAGQKAFFGQGTRLTVV.

CDR3 sequence: CASTYAVGGYNEQFF. In DNA form, the CDR3 reads TGTGCCAGCACCTACGCCGTAGGGGGTTACAATGAGCAGTTCTTC. V is TRBV7-3 and J is TRBJ2-1, with D perhaps TRBD1 (6 bases). CDR1 and CDR2 from the germline V gene are SGHTA and FQGTGA. Trimming cost V 7 bases and J 4 bases, with 17 bases left between them. The CDR3 consists of 15 residues.

This clone has a single count. The chain recombines TRBV6-5 with TRBJ1-5; 9 bases line up with TRBD1. The ends lost 7 bases at V and 7 bases at J; junction bases unmatched: 8. The V gene's germline CDR1 is MNHEY and CDR2 SVGAGI. The CDR3 covers 14 residues. CDR3 DNA sequence: TGTGCCAGCACCAACAGACAGGGGGGGCAGCCCCAGCATTTT. Residues: CASTNRQGGQPQHF.

This clone was detected only once. This chain uses TRBV10-2 with TRBJ2-4; 8 bases fit TRBD1. J gave up 2 bases and V 1 base, and 4 bases lay outside the gene matches. In germline, CDR1 is WSHSY, CDR2 SAAADI. The CDR3 has 16 amino acids. CDR3 residues: CASSEFQGATKNIQYF. CDR3 nucleotide sequence: TGCGCCAGCAGTGAGTTCCAGGGGGCAACCAAAAACATTCAGTACTTC.

The chain recombines TRBV27 with TRBJ1-5; D unresolved. With 5 bases removed from V and 1 base from J, the gap between germline ends came to 6 bases. The V gene's germline CDR1 is MNHEY and CDR2 SMNVEV (reference sequence). The CDR3 loop spans 13 amino acids. This CDR3 reads CASSLLSNQPQHF. The CDR3 bases are TGTGCCAGCAGTCTTCTCAGCAATCAGCCCCAGCATTTT.

This chain uses TRBV5-4 with TRBJ2-1; 13 bases map to TRBD2. Germline V lookup: CDR1 SGHNT, CDR2 YYREEE (reference sequence). With V trimmed by 4 bases and J by 8 bases, 9 bases remained unmatched. This CDR3 is 16 amino acids long. In nucleotides, the CDR3 is TGTGCCAGCAGCGTTAGGACTAGCGGGAGTCTCGATGAGCAGTTCTTC. Amino acid sequence: CASSVRTSGSLDEQFF. The full variable domain, its missing parts supplied by reference TRBV5-4 and TRBJ2-1, is ETGVTQSPTHLIKTRGQQVTLRCSSQSGHNTVSWYQQALGQGPQFIFQYYREEENGRGNFPPRFSGLQFPNYSSELNVNALELDDSALYLCASSVRTSGSLDEQFFGPGTRLTVL.